A selection of T cell receptor beta chains follows, all from one sample in a study of vaccination effects on CD4 cells after COVID-19. For these receptors, no antigen is known. Sequenced by immunoSEQ multiplex PCR; TCRdb stores in-frame clones only, minus some. The top ten clones hold approximately 15% of a sample with 20,000 or so clones, approximately 81% of them seen once. This sample comprised CD4+ T cells from PBMCs cultured with SARS-CoV-2 spike peptides, obtained before COVID-19 vaccination. These receptors were taken from a human donor who had a prior SARS-CoV-2 infection. Both conserved end residues are part of each CDR3. D genes are given only for firm matches. Some rows mark clone size as missing; the rest say once, few, many or name a class of expanded clone.

size: -
D: -
V: TRBV12-3/TRBV12-4
J: TRBJ1-6
CDR3: CASTRAFNSPLHF
DNA: TGTGCCAGCACGCGGGCGTTTAATTCACCCCTCCACTTT

size: -
D: TRBD1
V: TRBV11-3
J: TRBJ2-7
CDR3: CASSLHRGWAYEQYF
DNA: TGTGCCAGCAGCTTGCACAGGGGGTGGGCCTACGAGCAGTACTTC

size: -
D: TRBD1
V: TRBV6-5
J: TRBJ1-2
CDR3: CASSTTGGLYGYTF
DNA: TGTGCCAGCAGTACCACAGGGGGCCTCTATGGCTACACCTTC

size: -
D: TRBD2
V: TRBV24-1
J: TRBJ2-1
CDR3: CATSDSLGTSGRYYNEQFF
DNA: TGTGCCACCAGTGATTCCCTCGGGACTAGCGGGAGATACTACAATGAGCAGTTCTTC

size: few
D: TRBD2
V: TRBV5-4
J: TRBJ2-3
CDR3: CASSTHSGGATDTQYF
DNA: TGTGCCAGCAGCACCCATAGCGGGGGGGCCACAGATACGCAGTATTTT

size: -
D: TRBD2
V: TRBV4-3
J: TRBJ2-5
CDR3: CASSQDSGVGETQYF
DNA: TGCGCCAGCAGCCAAGACAGCGGGGTCGGCGAGACCCAGTACTTC

size: -
D: -
V: TRBV7-2
J: TRBJ1-5
CDR3: CASSYSSNQPQHF
DNA: TGTGCCAGCAGCTATAGTAGCAATCAGCCCCAGCATTTT

size: -
D: TRBD1
V: TRBV6-6
J: TRBJ2-1
CDR3: CASSNWTGGKDEQFF
DNA: TGTGCCAGCAGTAACTGGACAGGGGGCAAGGATGAGCAGTTCTTC

size: -
D: -
V: TRBV6-5
J: TRBJ2-1
CDR3: CASSYRGYNNEQFF
DNA: TGTGCCAGCAGTTATAGGGGCTATAACAATGAGCAGTTCTTC

size: -
D: -
V: TRBV11-3
J: TRBJ2-1
CDR3: CASSPKFGLQQFF
DNA: TGTGCCAGCAGCCCAAAGTTCGGGCTCCAACAGTTCTTC

size: -
D: -
V: TRBV19
J: TRBJ2-7
CDR3: CASSMDGGRGLPYEQYF
DNA: TGTGCCAGTAGTATGGATGGGGGCCGGGGCTTACCTTACGAGCAGTACTTC

size: -
D: -
V: TRBV5-6
J: TRBJ1-2
CDR3: CASSPGEGYGYTF
DNA: TGTGCCAGCAGCCCGGGGGAAGGGTATGGCTACACCTTC

size: -
D: TRBD1
V: TRBV24-1
J: TRBJ2-2
CDR3: CATSDSAQGADTGELFF
DNA: TGTGCCACCAGTGATTCTGCACAGGGGGCTGACACCGGGGAGCTGTTTTTT

size: -
D: TRBD2
V: TRBV9
J: TRBJ2-1
CDR3: CASSVGSGARSYNEQFF
DNA: TGTGCCAGCAGCGTCGGTAGCGGGGCCCGCTCCTACAATGAGCAGTTCTTC